What follows are 5 T cell receptor beta chains derived from one specimen sequenced in a study of cytomegalovirus exposure and HLA in healthy donors. Amplification used 60 Vbeta primers and 13 Jbeta primers. The protocol was immunoSEQ multiplex PCR, while the TCRdb copy is restricted to in-frame clones and leaves out a portion. The sample lists about 61,000 clones; approximately 88% were seen once. The sequenced sample consisted of PBMCs. Every receptor here comes from a man in his thirties or forties in good health and CMV-seropositive.

This clone has only a few counts. The CDR3 sequence: CASRPGGYGYTF. The CDR3 nucleotides are TGTGCCAGCAGACCAGGGGGCTATGGCTACACCTTC. J is TRBJ1-2 and V is TRBV7-9; 7 positions match TRBD1. Trimming took 6 bases from V and 4 from J; bases not matched to a gene: 2. The CDR3 consists of 12 residues. Germline lookup yields CDR1 SEHNR and CDR2 FQNEAQ (reference sequence).

J is TRBJ2-7 and V is TRBV29-1; TRBD2 matches at 9 bases. Germline CDR1 is SQVTM and CDR2 is ANQGSEA. After removal of 1 base from V and 5 bases from J, the junction contained 15 bases not matched to a gene. This CDR3 comprises 17 residues. DNA of the CDR3: TGCAGCGTTGAAGGAACCCCTGGGCTAGCGGGATTAAACGAGCAGTACTTC. Residues: CSVEGTPGLAGLNEQYF.

V is TRBV6-4 and J is TRBJ2-2, with 7 bases aligning to TRBD2. CDR1 is MRHNA and CDR2 is SNTAGT in the germline V gene. The length of the CDR3 is 14 residues. V dropped 2 bases and J dropped 5; count of bases not matched to a gene: 2. The CDR3 region is CASSDGGGTGELFF. For the CDR3, the DNA is TGTGCCAGCAGTGACGGGGGAGGGACCGGGGAGCTGTTTTTT.

The rearrangement joins TRBV15 to TRBJ1-5; the D gene is possibly TRBD1 (6 bases). Trimming left V 0 bases short and J 0 bases short, with 12 bases between. Looked up from germline, CDR1 is LNHNV and CDR2 is YYDKDF (reference sequence). This CDR3 contains 17 residues. The CDR3, as DNA: TGTGCCACCAGCAGAGATTCATGGACAGATAGCAATCAGCCCCAGCATTTT. Residues: CATSRDSWTDSNQPQHF.

The chain is built from TRBV10-1 and TRBJ2-1, with TRBD1 as a possible D gene (5 bases). The V end lost 4 bases, the J end lost 4 bases, and 11 bases lay between the germline ends. The CDR3 sequence is 14 residues long. Per the germline V gene, CDR1 is WNHNN and CDR2 is SYGVQD (reference sequence). CDR3 residues: CASSGQLQYNEQFF. CDR3 sequence (DNA): TGCGCCAGCAGTGGACAGCTTCAATACAATGAGCAGTTCTTC.